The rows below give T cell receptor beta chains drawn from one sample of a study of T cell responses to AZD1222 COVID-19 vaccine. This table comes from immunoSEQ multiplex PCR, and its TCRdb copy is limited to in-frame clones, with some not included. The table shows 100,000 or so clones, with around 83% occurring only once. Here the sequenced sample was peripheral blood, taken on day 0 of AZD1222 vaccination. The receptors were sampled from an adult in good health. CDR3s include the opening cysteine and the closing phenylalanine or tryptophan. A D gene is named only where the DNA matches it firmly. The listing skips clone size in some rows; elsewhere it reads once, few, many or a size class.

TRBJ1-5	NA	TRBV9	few	CASSSVSDQPQHF	TGTGCCAGCAGCTCGGTCAGTGACCAGCCCCAGCATTTT
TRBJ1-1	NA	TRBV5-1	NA	CASSLDGRKETEAFF	TGCGCCAGCAGCTTGGACGGGCGGAAGGAAACTGAAGCTTTCTTT
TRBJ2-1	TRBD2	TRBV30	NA	CAWSVLGAGGDRNEQFF	TGTGCCTGGAGTGTACTGGGGGCGGGAGGCGACCGCAATGAGCAGTTCTTC
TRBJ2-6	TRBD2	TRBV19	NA	CASSIGAGEIPGANVLTF	TGTGCCAGTAGCATTGGCGCGGGAGAGATTCCTGGGGCCAACGTCCTGACTTTC
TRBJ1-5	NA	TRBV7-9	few	CASSLDGGFSNQPQHF	TGTGCCAGCAGCTTAGACGGCGGTTTTAGCAATCAGCCCCAGCATTTT
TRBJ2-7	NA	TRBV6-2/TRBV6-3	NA	CASSGLNYEQYF	TGTGCCAGCAGTGGCTTGAACTACGAGCAGTACTTC
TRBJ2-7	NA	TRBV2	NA	CASTREYEQYF	TGTGCCAGCACCAGGGAGTACGAGCAGTACTTC
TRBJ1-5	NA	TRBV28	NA	CASSLAGYSNQPQHF	TGTGCCAGCAGTTTGGCAGGCTATAGCAATCAGCCCCAGCATTTT
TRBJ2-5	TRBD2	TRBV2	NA	CASTGGGRSYQETQYF	TGTGCCAGCACGGGGGGAGGGAGGTCCTACCAAGAGACCCAGTACTTC
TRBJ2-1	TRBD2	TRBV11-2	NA	CASSWTSGSAYNEQFF	TGTGCCAGCAGCTGGACTAGCGGGAGTGCCTACAATGAGCAGTTCTTC
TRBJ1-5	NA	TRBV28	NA	CASSSPTWWSNQPQHF	TGTGCCAGCAGTTCCCCAACATGGTGGAGCAATCAGCCCCAGCATTTT
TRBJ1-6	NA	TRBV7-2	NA	CASSPKLARNSPLHF	TGTGCCAGCAGCCCGAAACTAGCCAGGAATTCACCCCTCCACTTT
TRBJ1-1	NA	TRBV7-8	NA	CASSLVGSEAFF	TGTGCCAGCAGCTTAGTCGGATCCGAAGCTTTCTTT